These 28 T cell receptor beta chains came from one sample sequenced in a study of cytomegalovirus exposure and HLA in healthy donors. PCR primers comprised 60 Vbeta and 13 Jbeta primers. Sequencing used immunoSEQ multiplex PCR; TCRdb keeps in-frame clones, though not all of them. Found here are about 120,000 clones, around 81% of them singletons; the top ten hold 3.9%. The sample comprised PBMCs. The receptors were gathered from a woman under 40 in good health and CMV-seronegative.

In the case of this clone: Other DNA sequences from this sample encode an identical CDR3 as well. The CDR3 region is CASSLDRDYGYTF. CDR3 DNA: TGTGCCAGCAGCCTGGACCGGGACTATGGCTACACCTTC. The chain is built from TRBV5-6 and TRBJ1-2; the D is unclear. The CDR3 is 13 amino acids. V was cut by 4 bases and J by 3 bases, with 10 bases left in between. CDR1 and CDR2 from the germline V gene are SGHDT and YYEEEE. The entire variable domain, with the rest obtained from reference TRBV5-6 and TRBJ1-2, is as follows: DAGVTQSPTHLIKTRGQQVTLRCSPKSGHDTVSWYQQALGQGPQFIFQYYEEEERQRGNFPDRFSGHQFPNYSSELNVNALLLGDSALYLCASSLDRDYGYTFGSGTRLTVV.

J is TRBJ1-6 and V is TRBV7-2, with a tentative D call TRBD1 (5 bases). The V end lost 5 bases, the J end lost 6 bases, and 17 bases lay between the germline ends. The germline V gene has CDR1 SGHTA and CDR2 FQGNSA. This CDR3 spans 16 amino acids. CDR3 in amino acids: CASSPSERRGNSPLHF. The CDR3 nucleotides read TGTGCCAGCAGCCCGAGTGAGAGGAGGGGTAATTCACCCCTCCACTTT.

The chain combines TRBV29-1 with TRBJ2-5, with no clear D. The CDR3 covers 16 residues. Germline CDR1 SQVTM, CDR2 ANQGSEA. V was clipped by 0 bases and J by 0 bases, with 14 bases between them. Written as DNA, the CDR3 is TGCAGCGTTGAAGATCCTTTTGGGCAGGACCAAGAGACCCAGTACTTC. Its protein is CSVEDPFGQDQETQYF.

The chain joins TRBV29-1 to TRBJ2-7, with D perhaps TRBD2 (6 bases). The germline V gene encodes CDR1 SQVTM and CDR2 ANQGSEA. Deletions cut 3 bases from V and 1 base from J, with 10 bases between. The CDR3 is 13 amino acids. The CDR3 loop reads CSVEGGTSYEQYF. CDR3 coding DNA: TGCAGCGTTGAGGGCGGGACTTCCTACGAGCAGTACTTC.

The chain combines TRBV5-6 with TRBJ1-2, with a weak D call TRBD1 (5 bases). This CDR3 spans 15 amino acids. Trimming removed 0 bases from V and 0 bases from J, with 9 bases in between. In germline, CDR1 is SGHDT, CDR2 YYEEEE. CDR3 sequence: CASSLVAGPNYGYTF. The CDR3 bases are TGTGCCAGCAGCTTGGTCGCAGGGCCTAACTATGGCTACACCTTC.

The chain links TRBV11-2 to TRBJ2-7; 8 bases fit TRBD2. The V segment lost 4 bases and the J segment 6 bases; nucleotides outside the gene matches: 14. The germline V gene has CDR1 SGHAT and CDR2 FQNNGV. CDR3 size: 16 residues. Written as DNA, the CDR3 is TGTGCCAGCAGCTCCTACCCCGGGGGGGAGGTAGGCGAGCAGTACTTC. Translation: CASSSYPGGEVGEQYF.

V usage is TRBV4-3 and J usage is TRBJ2-5; D is perhaps TRBD1 (6 bases). The CDR3 is made up of 14 amino acids. V lost 3 bases and J 7 bases, leaving 15 bases between the germline ends. Germline CDR1 and CDR2: LGHNA and YSLEER. The CDR3 coding sequence is TGCGCCAGCAGCCAGAGGGGGACCCCTTTGACCCAGTACTTC. As protein: CASSQRGTPLTQYF.

This chain's CDR3 is CASSSGSHEQYF. CDR3 sequence (DNA): TGTGCCAGCAGTTCAGGGTCCCACGAGCAGTACTTC. The chain couples TRBV28 to TRBJ2-7; D may be TRBD1 (5 bases). The germline gives CDR1 MDHEN, CDR2 SYDVKM. Trimming left V 4 bases short and J 5 bases short, with 9 bases between. The CDR3 sequence is 12 residues long.

This clone was picked up one time. The CDR3 reads CASSPLQGDEQYF. In DNA, the CDR3 is TGTGCCAGCTCACCACTGCAGGGTGACGAGCAGTACTTC. V usage is TRBV18 and J usage is TRBJ2-7, with D possibly being TRBD1 (5 bases). Trimming took off 1 base at V and 5 bases at J, with 9 bases between the two ends. CDR1 is KGHSH and CDR2 is LQKENI in the germline V gene. The CDR3 runs 13 residues.

V is TRBV27 and J is TRBJ2-3; possible D gene TRBD1, 5 bases. CDR1 MNHEY and CDR2 SMNVEV come from the germline V gene (reference sequence). V was trimmed by 2 bases and J by 2 bases, leaving 8 bases between them. This CDR3 spans 14 amino acids. The chain's CDR3 is CASSLGRDTDTQYF. CDR3 nucleotide sequence: TGTGCCAGCAGTTTAGGCAGGGACACAGATACGCAGTATTTT.

This rearrangement joins TRBV4-1 to TRBJ1-1, with D possibly matching TRBD1 (5 bases). The germline V gene encodes CDR1 MGHRA and CDR2 YSYEKL. CDR3 length equals 14 residues. V lost 3 bases, J lost 11 bases, and 19 bases lay in between. The CDR3 spells CASSHPGPGVGAFF. CDR3 nucleotides: TGCGCCAGCAGCCATCCGGGGCCGGGGGTTGGGGCTTTCTTT.

The gene calls are TRBV19 and TRBJ1-1; unclear D gene. V lost 0 bases and J 5 bases, leaving 7 bases between the germline ends. Per the germline V gene, CDR1 is LNHDA and CDR2 is SQIVND (reference sequence). The CDR3 is 13 residues long. CDR3 coding DNA: TGTGCCAGTAGTATAGAGGAGGGAACTGAAGCTTTCTTT. This gives the protein CASSIEEGTEAFF.

This chain uses TRBV5-1 with TRBJ1-1, with D perhaps matching TRBD1 (6 bases). The CDR3 covers 16 residues. Germline V gene sequence: CDR1 SGHRS, CDR2 YFSETQ. The ends were cut back, 0 bases at V and 4 bases at J, with 16 bases in the middle. In DNA form, the CDR3 reads TGCGCCAGCAGCTTGGCCGGGCTTCAGGGGAGCACTGAAGCTTTCTTT. It encodes CASSLAGLQGSTEAFF.

V usage is TRBV28 and J usage is TRBJ2-7; D is undetermined. The V end lost 10 bases, the J end lost 6 bases, and 13 bases lay between the germline ends. There are 11 residues in the CDR3. Germline V gene sequence: CDR1 MDHEN, CDR2 SYDVKM. CDR3 sequence (DNA): TGTGCCACCAACTCCCCCCGCGAGCAGTACTTC. Protein product: CATNSPREQYF. The whole variable domain, remainder taken from reference TRBV28 and TRBJ2-7, is DVKVTQSSRYLVKRTGEKVFLECVQDMDHENMFWYRQDPGLGLRLIYFSYDVKMKEKGDIPEGYSVSREKKERFSLILESASTNQTSMYLCATNSPREQYFGPGTRLTVT.

The chain carries TRBV19 and TRBJ1-5; D remains unclear. The CDR3 runs to 14 residues. Trimming pared 7 bases from V and 7 bases from J, leaving 17 bases between. Per germline, CDR1 LNHDA and CDR2 SQIVND (reference sequence). The CDR3 is CASKGQEGGQPQHF. The CDR3 bases are TGTGCCAGTAAAGGCCAGGAAGGTGGGCAGCCCCAGCATTTT. The full variable domain, completed using reference TRBV19 and TRBJ1-5, is DGGITQSPKYLFRKEGQNVTLSCEQNLNHDAMYWYRQDPGQGLRLIYYSQIVNDFQKGDIAEGYSVSREKKESFPLTVTSAQKNPTAFYLCASKGQEGGQPQHFGDGTRLSIL.

This chain joins TRBV11-2 and TRBJ1-4; weak D call: TRBD1 (5 bases). The CDR3 has 14 residues. Between the trimmed V and J ends, which lost 4 bases and 4 bases, there was a span of 10 bases. Germline CDR1 SGHAT, CDR2 FQNNGV. CDR3 sequence: CASSSGWNNEKLFF. DNA of the CDR3: TGTGCCAGCAGCTCAGGGTGGAATAATGAAAAACTGTTTTTT.

The rearrangement uses TRBV6-6 and TRBJ1-2; tentative D call: TRBD1 (6 bases). The CDR3 covers 13 residues. The germline gives CDR1 MNHNY, CDR2 SVGAGI (reference sequence). Trimming pared 2 bases from V and 7 bases from J, leaving 11 bases between. The CDR3: CASSYAGAGGYTF. The CDR3 coding sequence is TGTGCCAGCAGTTACGCAGGGGCTGGTGGCTACACCTTC.

Note on this clone: Other DNA sequences in this specimen translate into the identical CDR3. The rearrangement uses TRBV18 and TRBJ2-7; 7 nucleotides line up with TRBD1. Germline V gives CDR1 KGHSH, CDR2 LQKENI. J gave up 3 bases and V 3 bases, and 2 bases lay outside the gene matches. This CDR3 has 13 amino acids. The CDR3 sequence: CASSPGQVYEQYF. CDR3 DNA: TGTGCCAGCTCACCCGGACAGGTCTACGAGCAGTACTTC.

The chain recombines TRBV28 with TRBJ2-7; TRBD1 aligns across 12 bases. The V gene end was trimmed by 5 bases and the J gene end by 3 bases; junction bases not matched to a gene: 5. CDR3 size: 15 residues. Germline V gives CDR1 MDHEN, CDR2 SYDVKM. The CDR3: CASSTWDRGLYEQYF. The CDR3 coding sequence is TGTGCCAGCAGTACCTGGGACAGGGGGCTCTACGAGCAGTACTTC.

This chain joins TRBV6-1 and TRBJ1-1; TRBD1 matches 8 bases. Germline V CDR1 and CDR2: MNHNS, SASEGT. The CDR3 runs 14 residues. V shed 2 bases and J 5 bases; nucleotides not matched to a gene: 4. The CDR3 loop reads CASSELQGGTEAFF. DNA for the CDR3: TGTGCCAGCAGTGAACTACAGGGGGGGACTGAAGCTTTCTTT.

The J gene is TRBJ2-1, the V gene TRBV4-1; TRBD1 matches at 8 bases. Germline assignment: CDR1 MGHRA and CDR2 YSYEKL. The CDR3 is 15 amino acids. J lost 8 bases, V lost 2 bases, and 8 bases had no gene match. CDR3 bases: TGCGCCAGCAGCCAACCCACGGACAGGGCCCATGAGCAGTTCTTC. Translated: CASSQPTDRAHEQFF.

The table lists this clone with a few counts. V and J are TRBV27 and TRBJ2-5; 15 bases fit TRBD2. The CDR3 contains 15 residues. CDR1 is MNHEY, CDR2 SMNVEV, per germline (reference sequence). Trimming cost V 4 bases and J 3 bases; bases outside gene matches: 0. CDR3 region: CASSWTSGREETQYF. DNA for the CDR3: TGTGCCAGCAGTTGGACTAGCGGGAGGGAAGAGACCCAGTACTTC.

The rearrangement joins TRBV6-1 to TRBJ2-3; 9 nucleotides align to TRBD2. The CDR3 has 14 residues. Germline lookup yields CDR1 MNHNS and CDR2 SASEGT. The ends lost 3 bases at V and 4 bases at J; junction bases unmatched: 2. CDR3 sequence: CASSDWTSADTQYF. CDR3 coding DNA: TGTGCCAGCAGTGACTGGACTAGCGCAGATACGCAGTATTTT.

The chain combines TRBV11-2 with TRBJ2-5, with 8 nucleotides matching TRBD2. The germline gives CDR1 SGHAT, CDR2 FQNNGV. Trimming cost V 5 bases and J 5 bases; bases outside gene matches: 7. This CDR3 region has 14 residues. CDR3 residues: CASSPAGVRETQYF. The CDR3 nucleotides are TGTGCCAGCAGCCCAGCGGGAGTGCGTGAGACCCAGTACTTC.

This chain joins TRBV7-9 and TRBJ2-7; a weak D match, TRBD2 (5 bases). The CDR3 is 14 residues long. Trimming took off 5 bases at V and 3 bases at J, with 14 bases between the two ends. Per germline, CDR1 SEHNR and CDR2 FQNEAQ (reference sequence). CDR3 nucleotide sequence: TGTGCCAGCAGCCAGCGGACCAACCTCTACGAGCAGTACTTC. Translated: CASSQRTNLYEQYF.

The chain has TRBV6-6 and TRBJ2-3, with 10 positions matching TRBD1. The CDR3 totals 16 residues. In germline, CDR1 is MNHNY, CDR2 SVGAGI (reference sequence). The ends lost 6 bases at V and 2 bases at J; junction bases unmatched: 8. The CDR3 loop is CASSQDRGNPTDTQYF. CDR3 bases: TGTGCCAGCAGCCAGGACAGGGGGAACCCCACAGATACGCAGTATTTT.

This clone was recorded once. J is TRBJ1-4 and V is TRBV11-2; D remains unclear. The germline CDR1 and CDR2 sequences are SGHAT and FQNNGV. V was cut by 5 bases and J by 14 bases, with 12 bases left in between. The CDR3 covers 11 residues. The CDR3 protein is CASSEGGDLFF. In nucleotides, the CDR3 is TGTGCCAGCAGCGAGGGAGGTGATCTGTTTTTT.

The chain uses TRBV4-3 and TRBJ2-7; possibly TRBD2 for D (6 bases). The germline V gene encodes CDR1 LGHNA and CDR2 YSLEER. V lost 5 bases and J lost 3, with 17 bases in between. There are 15 residues in the CDR3. The CDR3 reads CASSNAGTGVYEQYF. The CDR3 DNA follows: TGCGCCAGCAGCAACGCCGGGACTGGAGTCTACGAGCAGTACTTC.